The following is a T cell receptor beta chain sequence with its context. Rearranged V-D-J TRB sequences were amplified with a mixed TRB-A/B primer pool. TCRdb reprocessed the multiplex PCR reads via MiXCR and lists one record per CDR3 protein. The data hold under 12,000 distinct CDR3 sequences, with about 45% observed a single time. The V end was cut by 3 bases, the J end by 4 bases, with 16 bases between. The V gene's germline CDR1 is DFQATT and CDR2 SNEGSKA (reference sequence). The CDR3 extends over 15 amino acids. The data are from a study of T cell repertoires in aging, cancer and after chemotherapy. Peripheral blood genomic DNA, not sorted cells or RNA, was the template.

The receptor comes from a human donor in good health. Sequenced input: blood. This chain joins TRBV20-1 and TRBJ1-3; a weak D match, TRBD1 (5 bases). The CDR3: CSARDTGRVGNTIYF. The CDR3 DNA reads TGCAGTGCTAGGGATACAGGAAGGGTAGGAAACACCATATATTTT.